The 28 T cell receptor beta chains listed next were all sequenced from one sample in a study of cytomegalovirus exposure and HLA in healthy donors. Both 60 Vbeta primers and 13 Jbeta primers went into the PCR. Measured with immunoSEQ multiplex PCR; TCRdb has only the in-frame clones, and not every one. The sample records roughly 170,000 clones, almost 80% being singletons. Sequenced material: PBMCs. The receptors were sampled from a man aged 25 to 40 in good health and CMV-seronegative.

This rearrangement joins TRBV27 to TRBJ2-2; the D gene is possibly TRBD1 (6 bases). The germline V gene encodes CDR1 MNHEY and CDR2 SMNVEV (reference sequence). The CDR3 totals 14 residues. The germline V and J ends were trimmed by 5 bases and 6 bases, with 13 bases remaining between them. The CDR3 spells CASSPDSRSGELFF. CDR3 nucleotide sequence: TGTGCCAGCAGTCCGGACAGTCGGTCCGGGGAGCTGTTTTTT.

The count of this clone is one. J is TRBJ1-2 and V is TRBV2; no reliable D call. V lost 5 bases and J lost 5, with 9 bases in between. CDR1 is SNHLY and CDR2 is FYNNEI in the germline V gene. This CDR3 spans 12 amino acids. CDR3 DNA sequence: TGTGCCAGCAGTATTGACACGTATGGCTACACCTTC. Residues: CASSIDTYGYTF.

CDR3 amino acids: CAWSGQGPETRTDTQYF. The CDR3, as DNA: TGTGCCTGGAGTGGACAGGGGCCAGAAACCCGCACAGATACGCAGTATTTT. The J gene is TRBJ2-3, the V gene TRBV30, with 8 bases matching TRBD1. CDR1 and CDR2 from the germline V gene are GTSNPN and SVGIG (reference sequence). V shed 1 base and J 1 base; nucleotides not matched to a gene: 10. This CDR3 is 17 amino acids long.

Written as DNA, the CDR3 is TGTGCCAGCAGCTCGGGTCAGAGAATAGATACGCAGTATTTT. It translates to CASSSGQRIDTQYF. The rearrangement joins TRBV7-3 to TRBJ2-3; no firm D call. In germline, CDR1 is SGHTA, CDR2 FQGTGA. The CDR3 is made up of 14 amino acids. Deletions cut 4 bases from V and 5 bases from J, with 13 bases between.

This clone has a count of ten or more. This chain joins TRBV6-4 and TRBJ2-6, with TRBD1 matching 9 bases. Germline assignment: CDR1 MRHNA and CDR2 SNTAGT. The V gene end was trimmed by 5 bases and the J gene end by 2 bases; junction bases not matched to a gene: 4. This CDR3 contains 16 residues. DNA for the CDR3: TGTGCCAGCAGTCCCGGGACAGGGACTGGGGCCAACGTCCTGACTTTC. Its translation: CASSPGTGTGANVLTF.

The chain employs TRBV28 and TRBJ2-1; the D gene is possibly TRBD1 (6 bases). V was trimmed by 5 bases and J by 3 bases, leaving 14 bases between them. The CDR3 is 15 amino acids. Germline V lookup: CDR1 MDHEN, CDR2 SYDVKM. The CDR3 protein is CASSQYRAGYNEQFF. The CDR3 DNA follows: TGTGCCAGCAGTCAATACAGGGCGGGCTACAATGAGCAGTTCTTC.

As to this clone: Relative to the germline gene, one junction end is altered; a read error may explain this. This chain connects TRBV7-7 to TRBJ1-4; possibly TRBD1 for D (6 bases). This CDR3 is 15 amino acids long. The germline V gene has CDR1 SSHAT and CDR2 FNYEAQ (reference sequence). The CDR3 sequence is CASSLCWGLGEKLFF. The CDR3, as DNA: TGTGCTAGCAGCTTATGTTGGGGGCTCGGAGAAAAACTGTTTTTT.

The chain links TRBV5-4 to TRBJ2-5; D unresolved. Germline CDR1 is SGHNT and CDR2 is YYREEE (reference sequence). V was clipped by 0 bases and J by 11 bases, with 14 bases between them. CDR3 length: 13 residues. CDR3: CASSLAGTGEQYF. The CDR3 DNA is TGTGCCAGCAGCTTGGCCGGTACGGGTGAGCAGTACTTC. Filled out from reference TRBV5-4 and TRBJ2-5, the complete variable domain reads ETGVTQSPTHLIKTRGQQVTLRCSSQSGHNTVSWYQQALGQGPQFIFQYYREEENGRGNFPPRFSGLQFPNYSSELNVNALELDDSALYLCASSLAGTGEQYFGPGTRLLVL.

The rearrangement joins TRBV19 to TRBJ2-5; 7 nucleotides line up with TRBD2. V trimming: 5 bases; J trimming: 5 bases; junction bases outside the gene matches: 8. Germline CDR1 is LNHDA and CDR2 is SQIVND (reference sequence). The length of the CDR3 is 14 residues. CDR3 loop: CASSASTSSETQYF. CDR3 nucleotides: TGTGCCAGTAGTGCCTCGACTAGCTCGGAGACCCAGTACTTC.

The chain combines TRBV5-6 with TRBJ2-1; 7 nucleotides line up with TRBD1. Germline-derived CDR1 and CDR2 are SGHDT and YYEEEE. With 2 bases clipped from V and 6 bases from J, the junction kept 17 bases outside the gene matches. This CDR3 has 18 amino acids. In DNA, the CDR3 is TGTGCCAGCAGCTTTAGCGCTTACCGGGACAGACTACCCAATGAGCAGTTCTTC. Its translation: CASSFSAYRDRLPNEQFF.

V and J are TRBV4-1 and TRBJ2-7; 11 bases are shared with TRBD2. CDR1 MGHRA and CDR2 YSYEKL come from the germline V gene. V lost 3 bases to trimming and J lost 2 bases; unmatched junction nucleotides: 6. The CDR3 runs to 16 residues. CDR3 in amino acids: CASSHEGTSGTYEQYF. CDR3 DNA: TGCGCCAGCAGCCATGAAGGGACTAGCGGTACCTACGAGCAGTACTTC.

Note on this clone: Different DNA sequences within this sample yield the same CDR3. The chain employs TRBV28 and TRBJ1-4; 7 nucleotides line up with TRBD1. Germline loops: CDR1 MDHEN, CDR2 SYDVKM. The CDR3 totals 13 residues. Germline trimming cut 3 bases from V and 5 bases from J; bases unmatched to any gene: 0. The CDR3 reads CASSLDRNEKLFF. CDR3 DNA sequence: TGTGCCAGCAGTTTGGACAGGAATGAAAAACTGTTTTTT.

The gene calls are TRBV7-3 and TRBJ1-1; D gene uncertain. Deletions cut 8 bases from V and 0 bases from J, with 10 bases between. The CDR3 loop spans 13 amino acids. Germline V CDR1 and CDR2: SGHTA, FQGTGA. CDR3 DNA sequence: TGTGCCAGCTCCCCGTCCGTGAACACTGAAGCTTTCTTT. It codes for CASSPSVNTEAFF.

The rearrangement joins TRBV30 to TRBJ2-7, with 9 bases that match TRBD1. The length of the CDR3 is 15 residues. Trimming cost V 2 bases and J 2 bases; bases outside gene matches: 7. The germline CDR1 and CDR2 sequences are GTSNPN and SVGIG (reference sequence). The CDR3 spells CAWSLTGTGTYEQYF. The CDR3 nucleotides are TGTGCCTGGAGTCTAACCGGGACAGGGACCTACGAGCAGTACTTC.

The chain uses TRBV11-2 and TRBJ1-2; 9 bases match TRBD1. After removal of 4 bases from V and 4 bases from J, the junction contained 7 bases not matched to a gene. Germline V gene lookup returns CDR1 SGHAT and CDR2 FQNNGV. CDR3 size: 15 residues. Here the CDR3 DNA reads TGTGCCAGCAGCTCTACTACAGGGGGCGGCTATGGCTACACCTTC. Translating gives CASSSTTGGGYGYTF.

The gene calls are TRBV6-5 and TRBJ1-5; 9 positions agree with TRBD1. Germline lookup yields CDR1 MNHEY and CDR2 SVGAGI. The CDR3 consists of 14 residues. With V trimmed by 7 bases and J by 6 bases, 7 bases remained unmatched. The CDR3 sequence: CASNKQGAAQPQHF. In DNA form, the CDR3 reads TGTGCCAGCAACAAACAGGGGGCGGCTCAGCCCCAGCATTTT.

The chain recombines TRBV7-8 with TRBJ2-5; the D gene is possibly TRBD1 (5 bases). Looked up from germline, CDR1 is SGHVS and CDR2 is FQNEAQ. This CDR3 is built from 16 residues. Trimming stripped 1 base from V and 0 bases from J, with 12 bases between. CDR3 region: CASSLGAGLYQETQYF. The CDR3 region has the DNA TGTGCCAGCAGCTTAGGGGCAGGGTTGTACCAAGAGACCCAGTACTTC.

V and J are TRBV4-2 and TRBJ2-1; D possibly corresponds to TRBD2 (6 bases). The CDR3 has 16 amino acids. Trimming removed 1 base at V and 2 bases at J, with 12 bases between. CDR1 is LGHNA and CDR2 is YNFKEQ in the germline V gene. The CDR3 DNA is TGTGCCAGCAGCCAAGCGCCGGGAGATACCTACAATGAGCAGTTCTTC. Translation: CASSQAPGDTYNEQFF.

The chain couples TRBV28 to TRBJ1-6; 7 nucleotides align to TRBD1. J was trimmed by 0 bases and V by 6 bases; bases with no gene match: 5. Germline CDR1 MDHEN, CDR2 SYDVKM. The length of the CDR3 is 16 residues. The CDR3 DNA sequence: TGTGCCAGCAGCACACAGGGGAGCTCCTATAATTCACCCCTCCACTTT. Translation: CASSTQGSSYNSPLHF.

This sequence joins TRBV5-1 and TRBJ2-5; TRBD1 matches at 7 bases. Gene TRBJ2-7 matches the end of the DNA better, so the J call may be wrong. Germline V gene lookup returns CDR1 SGHRS and CDR2 YFSETQ. The CDR3 consists of 13 residues. The chain's CDR3 is CASSWDRNYEQYF. The CDR3 DNA sequence: TGCGCCAGCAGCTGGGACAGAAACTACGAGCAGTACTTC.

V gene TRBV20-1 combines with J gene TRBJ2-3; D is undetermined. CDR3 length: 11 amino acids. V was clipped by 3 bases and J by 5 bases, with 6 bases between them. From germline, CDR1 is DFQATT and CDR2 SNEGSKA (reference sequence). The CDR3 spells CSASRLDTQYF. The CDR3 DNA is TGCAGTGCTAGTCGTCTAGATACGCAGTATTTT.

This clone turned up a few times. The DNA of the CDR3 is TGTGCCAGCACCGAGAGGGGGAGTCTGACAGATACGCAGTATTTT. Translation gives CASTERGSLTDTQYF. The rearrangement uses TRBV6-5 and TRBJ2-3; perhaps TRBD1 as D (6 bases). Per germline, CDR1 MNHEY and CDR2 SVGAGI. V lost 7 bases, J lost 3 bases, and 17 bases lay in between. This CDR3 is built from 15 residues.

This clone was observed a handful of times. This chain uses TRBV29-1 with TRBJ2-1; 10 positions match TRBD2. The CDR3 loop spans 15 amino acids. CDR1 SQVTM and CDR2 ANQGSEA come from the germline V gene. J gave up 12 bases and V 3 bases, and 14 bases lay outside the gene matches. CDR3 nucleotide sequence: TGCAGCGTTGACCAAGGCCCCTCTAGCGGGAGAGCGCAGTTCTTC. This encodes CSVDQGPSSGRAQFF.

This clone occurred a few times. V is TRBV7-2 and J is TRBJ1-1; 9 bases line up with TRBD1. CDR1 is SGHTA, CDR2 FQGNSA, per germline. V lost 2 bases and J lost 0; bases outside the gene matches: 7. This CDR3 is 17 amino acids long. CDR3 sequence (DNA): TGTGCCAGCAGCTTAAGGGGACAGGGACCTATGAACACTGAAGCTTTCTTT. Translated, it gives CASSLRGQGPMNTEAFF.

This clone showed up just a few times. The chain carries TRBV19 and TRBJ1-4; D is perhaps TRBD1 (5 bases). V was shortened by 3 bases and J by 8 bases, with 16 bases between the two germline ends. Germline lookup yields CDR1 LNHDA and CDR2 SQIVND (reference sequence). This CDR3 is 15 amino acids long. The CDR3 coding sequence is TGTGCCAGTAGTATGTCCCAGGGTATCGGCGAAAAACTGTTTTTT. As protein: CASSMSQGIGEKLFF.

V and J are TRBV6-6 and TRBJ1-6, with D possibly being TRBD1 (6 bases). CDR3 length equals 14 residues. Trimming pared 2 bases from V and 5 bases from J, leaving 7 bases between. The V gene's germline CDR1 is MNHNY and CDR2 SVGAGI (reference sequence). The CDR3 DNA reads as TGTGCCAGCAGTTACAGGGGGAATAATTCACCCCTCCACTTT. Its translation is CASSYRGNNSPLHF.

As regards this clone: Other nucleotide sequences from this sample produce the same CDR3. V usage is TRBV7-9 and J usage is TRBJ1-2; 8 bases match TRBD1. Trimming removed 4 bases from V and 6 bases from J; junction bases left unmatched: 7. The CDR3 covers 14 residues. Germline V lookup: CDR1 SEHNR, CDR2 FQNEAQ (reference sequence). CDR3 bases: TGTGCCAGCAGCTGGGGGCAGGGGGCGGATGGCTACACCTTC. Translated: CASSWGQGADGYTF.

This clone was observed once. The CDR3 DNA follows: TGTGCCACCTTCCTCGGAGGTATAAACACTGAAGCTTTCTTT. Translating it yields CATFLGGINTEAFF. The rearrangement joins TRBV6-6 to TRBJ1-1; D gene unclear. V lost 10 bases and J lost 2, with 17 bases in between. The CDR3 consists of 14 residues. Germline V CDR1 and CDR2: MNHNY, SVGAGI (reference sequence).